The 20 T cell receptor beta chains in this list originate from one sample, sequenced in a study of CD8 T cells in ankylosing spondylitis. TCRdb fed the 5' RACE reads into MiXCR, producing one record per CDR3 protein. The sample yields fewer than 200,000 distinct CDR3 sequences, 15% to 20% seen once. The source material was blood, either unsorted or a sorted T cell fraction (not recorded which). The receptor set was obtained from a male donor aged 10 to 35 with ankylosing spondylitis or in good health (not recorded which).

The V and J genes are TRBV20-1 and TRBJ2-5, with TRBD1 matching 7 bases. The germline gives CDR1 DFQATT, CDR2 SNEGSKA (reference sequence). Germline trimming cut 0 bases from V and 2 bases from J; bases unmatched to any gene: 6. The CDR3 spans 15 residues. The chain's CDR3 is CSARDSTGDQETQYF. The CDR3 coding sequence is TGCAGTGCTAGAGATTCTACAGGGGATCAAGAGACCCAGTACTTC.

The chain carries TRBV27 and TRBJ2-2; no firm D call. This CDR3 spans 16 amino acids. Germline-derived CDR1 and CDR2 are MNHEY and SMNVEV (reference sequence). V was clipped by 7 bases and J by 3 bases, with 18 bases between them. CDR3 DNA: TGTGCCAGCAACCCATACGGCAGAGGAGACACCGGGGAGCTGTTTTTT. Translating it yields CASNPYGRGDTGELFF.

This clonotype has ten or more counts. The chain employs TRBV6-2 or TRBV6-3 and TRBJ2-7; D uncertain. V was pared by 6 bases and J by 4 bases, with 16 bases between. The CDR3 length is 14 residues. Germline values: CDR1 MNHEY, CDR2 SVGEGT. The CDR3 DNA reads as TGTGCCAGCAGCTCCCGTTTCGTGACTTACGAGCAGTACTTC. The encoded protein is CASSSRFVTYEQYF.

This chain joins TRBV20-1 and TRBJ2-1; tentative D call: TRBD2 (7 bases). V shed 1 base and J shed 2 bases, with 15 bases lying between them. The length of the CDR3 is 16 residues. Germline assignment: CDR1 DFQATT and CDR2 SNEGSKA (reference sequence). Written as DNA, the CDR3 is TGCAGTGCTAGAGTGGGGGGGGCGGACGCCTACAATGAGCAGTTCTTC. Translation: CSARVGGADAYNEQFF.

This clonotype has ten or more counts. As DNA, the CDR3 is TGTGCCAGCAGCTTAGATGAAAAACTGTTTTTT. It specifies CASSLDEKLFF. The V gene is TRBV7-9, the J gene TRBJ1-4; the D is unclear. This CDR3 has 11 residues. CDR1 and CDR2 (germline): SEHNR, FQNEAQ (reference sequence). V was clipped by 1 base and J by 6 bases, with 0 bases between them.

This clonotype was observed many times. The CDR3 protein is CASSQVLREKTEAFF. The CDR3 DNA sequence: TGTGCCAGCAGCCAAGTTCTCAGGGAGAAGACTGAAGCTTTCTTT. The V and J genes are TRBV3-1 and TRBJ1-1, with TRBD1 as a possible D gene (5 bases). The ends were cut back, 1 base at V and 5 bases at J, with 14 bases in the middle. Germline-derived CDR1 and CDR2 are LGHDT and YNNKEL (reference sequence). The CDR3 has 15 amino acids.

This clonotype was observed at least ten times. The V call is TRBV6-6, the J call TRBJ2-1, with 8 bases that match TRBD2. V shed 0 bases, J shed 5 bases, and the junction held 12 bases outside the gene matches. Germline V gives CDR1 MNHNY, CDR2 SVGAGI (reference sequence). The CDR3 extends over 18 amino acids. CDR3 bases: TGTGCCAGCAGTTACTCGATGGTAGCGGGAAAGAGGGACAATGAGCAGTTCTTC. Its translation is CASSYSMVAGKRDNEQFF.

V and J are TRBV2 and TRBJ1-1, with TRBD1 matching 11 bases. CDR1 and CDR2 (germline): SNHLY, FYNNEI. V trimming: 11 bases; J trimming: 0 bases; junction bases outside the gene matches: 2. The CDR3 is made up of 13 amino acids. In DNA, the CDR3 is TGTGCCGGGGGACAGGGGGTGAACACTGAAGCTTTCTTT. Translating gives CAGGQGVNTEAFF.

This clonotype was seen at least ten times. The chain recombines TRBV29-1 with TRBJ1-5; unclear D gene. The CDR3 runs to 11 residues. Trimming stripped 0 bases from V and 11 bases from J, with 8 bases between. The germline CDR1 and CDR2 sequences are SQVTM and ANQGSEA. CDR3 in amino acids: CSVEDQRAQHF. In DNA form, the CDR3 reads TGCAGCGTTGAAGATCAAAGGGCCCAGCATTTT.

The table lists this clonotype with many counts. The chain joins TRBV4-1 to TRBJ2-1, with 10 bases fitting TRBD2. This CDR3 is 17 amino acids long. Germline V lookup: CDR1 MGHRA, CDR2 YSYEKL. The V segment lost 3 bases and the J segment 0 bases; nucleotides outside the gene matches: 5. CDR3 loop: CASSHRGLADSYNEQFF. The CDR3 nucleotides read TGCGCCAGCAGCCACCGAGGACTAGCGGACTCCTACAATGAGCAGTTCTTC.

This clonotype was seen repeatedly, ten times or more. This chain's CDR3 is CSARLRGTNEKLFF. The DNA for the CDR3 is TGCAGTGCTAGATTGAGGGGTACTAATGAAAAACTGTTTTTT. The rearrangement links TRBV20-1 to TRBJ1-4; the D gene is possibly TRBD1 (5 bases). CDR3 length: 14 amino acids. V was trimmed by 2 bases and J by 2 bases, leaving 9 bases between them. Germline V gene data show CDR1 as DFQATT and CDR2 as SNEGSKA (reference sequence).

This clonotype was seen more than once but under ten times. The rearrangement links TRBV7-3 to TRBJ2-7; 11 bases line up with TRBD2. Germline V CDR1 and CDR2: SGHTA, FQGTGA. This CDR3 contains 14 residues. J lost 5 bases, V lost 5 bases, and 5 bases had no gene match. CDR3 loop: CASSLTSGMNEQYF. CDR3 nucleotide sequence: TGTGCCAGCAGCCTGACTAGCGGGATGAACGAGCAGTACTTC.

This clonotype occurred many times. This chain links TRBV12-3 or TRBV12-4 with TRBJ2-1; D unclear. The ends were cut back, 3 bases at V and 4 bases at J, with 13 bases in the middle. This CDR3 has 15 residues. CDR3 sequence reads: CASSLGQRKYNEQFF. Written as DNA, the CDR3 is TGTGCCAGCAGTTTGGGCCAACGAAAATACAATGAGCAGTTCTTC.

This clonotype was detected many times. The chain uses TRBV20-1 and TRBJ2-3, with TRBD2 matching 7 bases. Unmatched junction bases numbered 9, after V lost 1 base and J lost 8 bases. CDR1 and CDR2 from the germline V gene are DFQATT and SNEGSKA (reference sequence). This CDR3 spans 14 amino acids. CDR3: CSARGLAVLPTQYF. The CDR3 nucleotides are TGCAGTGCTAGAGGACTAGCTGTCCTCCCTACGCAGTATTTT.

This clonotype was counted ten times or more. The chain uses TRBV11-2 and TRBJ1-5; D may be TRBD1 (6 bases). Germline CDR1 reads SGHAT; CDR2 reads FQNNGV. The CDR3 sequence is 14 residues long. V lost 1 base and J 7 bases, leaving 11 bases between the germline ends. The CDR3 here is CASSLASGAQPQHF. The CDR3 bases are TGTGCCAGCAGCTTAGCATCAGGGGCCCAGCCCCAGCATTTT.

The gene calls are TRBV20-1 and TRBJ2-7, with unresolved D. Germline CDR1 and CDR2: DFQATT and SNEGSKA (reference sequence). The CDR3 spans 12 residues. V lost 5 bases, J lost 2 bases, and 10 bases lay in between. The CDR3 DNA sequence: TGCAGTGCTCGGACGGTGACCTACGAGCAGTACTTC. This encodes CSARTVTYEQYF.

Many counts were recorded for this clonotype. This sequence joins TRBV3-1 and TRBJ2-3; TRBD2 is a possible D gene (6 bases). The CDR3 is 16 residues long. Trimming shortened V by 4 bases and J by 2 bases, and 16 bases separated the two germline ends. Germline V gene sequence: CDR1 LGHDT, CDR2 YNNKEL (reference sequence). The CDR3: CASSPEEGRVTDTQYF. CDR3 DNA: TGTGCCAGCAGCCCCGAGGAGGGACGAGTCACAGATACGCAGTATTTT.

Ten or more counts support this clonotype. The chain carries TRBV27 and TRBJ1-5, with D unclear. Germline V gene data show CDR1 as MNHEY and CDR2 as SMNVEV (reference sequence). The CDR3 sequence is 16 residues long. Trimming pared 9 bases from V and 0 bases from J, leaving 18 bases between. The CDR3 DNA sequence: TGTGCCAGTGTGCGGCAAAAAATCTATAGCAATCAGCCCCAGCATTTT. Translating gives CASVRQKIYSNQPQHF.

The table lists this clonotype with many counts. The chain has TRBV29-1 and TRBJ2-5; D gene uncertain. The length of the CDR3 is 13 residues. CDR1 and CDR2 from the germline V gene are SQVTM and ANQGSEA. Trimming stripped 4 bases from V and 1 base from J, with 10 bases between. CDR3 in DNA: TGCAGCGTTGGACTGAACGCCCAAGAGACCCAGTACTTC. Its translation: CSVGLNAQETQYF.

In this sample, this clonotype turned up many times. The chain recombines TRBV11-1 with TRBJ2-1, with 7 bases identical to TRBD1. Losses at the gene ends were 1 base for V and 5 bases for J; bases not matched to a gene: 5. The germline V gene has CDR1 SGHAT and CDR2 FQDESV (reference sequence). The CDR3 runs to 15 residues. The CDR3 sequence is CASSLGGTANNEQFF. In nucleotides, the CDR3 is TGTGCCAGCAGCTTAGGGGGGACAGCAAACAATGAGCAGTTCTTC.